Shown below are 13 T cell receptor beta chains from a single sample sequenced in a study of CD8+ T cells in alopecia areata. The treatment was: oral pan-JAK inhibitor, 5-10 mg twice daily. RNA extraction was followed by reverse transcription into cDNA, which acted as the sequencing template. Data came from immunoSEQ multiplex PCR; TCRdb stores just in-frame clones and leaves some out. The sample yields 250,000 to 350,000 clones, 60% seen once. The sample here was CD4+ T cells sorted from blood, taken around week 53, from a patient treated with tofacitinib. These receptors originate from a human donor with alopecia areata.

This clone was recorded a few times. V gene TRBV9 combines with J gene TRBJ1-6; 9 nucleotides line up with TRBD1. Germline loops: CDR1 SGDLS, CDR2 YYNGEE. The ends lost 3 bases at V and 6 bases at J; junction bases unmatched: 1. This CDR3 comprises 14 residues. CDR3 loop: CASSGQGGNSPLHF. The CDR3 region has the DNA TGTGCCAGCAGCGGACAGGGGGGTAATTCACCCCTCCACTTT.

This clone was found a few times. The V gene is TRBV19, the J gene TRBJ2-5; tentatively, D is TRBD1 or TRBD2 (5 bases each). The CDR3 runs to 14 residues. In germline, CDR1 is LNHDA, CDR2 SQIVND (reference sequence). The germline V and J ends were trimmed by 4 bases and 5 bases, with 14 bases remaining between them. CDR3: CASSTTGAGETQYF. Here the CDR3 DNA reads TGTGCCAGTAGTACCACCGGGGCCGGGGAGACCCAGTACTTC. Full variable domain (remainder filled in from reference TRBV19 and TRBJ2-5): DGGITQSPKYLFRKEGQNVTLSCEQNLNHDAMYWYRQDPGQGLRLIYYSQIVNDFQKGDIAEGYSVSREKKESFPLTVTSAQKNPTAFYLCASSTTGAGETQYFGPGTRLLVL.

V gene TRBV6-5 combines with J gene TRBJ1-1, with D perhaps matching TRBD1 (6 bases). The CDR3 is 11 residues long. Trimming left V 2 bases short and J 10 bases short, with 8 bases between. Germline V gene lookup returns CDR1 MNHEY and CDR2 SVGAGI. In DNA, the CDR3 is TGTGCCAGCAGTTACGGCAGGGGAGCTTTCTTT. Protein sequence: CASSYGRGAFF.

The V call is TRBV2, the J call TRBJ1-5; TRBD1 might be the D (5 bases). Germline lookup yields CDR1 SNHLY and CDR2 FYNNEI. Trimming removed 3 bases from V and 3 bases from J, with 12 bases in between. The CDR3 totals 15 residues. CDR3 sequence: CASSDWRGLNQPQHF. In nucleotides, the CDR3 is TGTGCCAGCAGTGATTGGAGGGGCCTCAATCAGCCCCAGCATTTT.

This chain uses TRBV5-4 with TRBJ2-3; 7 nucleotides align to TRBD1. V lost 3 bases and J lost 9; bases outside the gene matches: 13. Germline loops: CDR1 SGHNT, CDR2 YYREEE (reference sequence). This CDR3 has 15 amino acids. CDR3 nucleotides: TGTGCCAGCAGCTCCCAACAGCGAACAGGGGAAACGCAGTATTTT. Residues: CASSSQQRTGETQYF.

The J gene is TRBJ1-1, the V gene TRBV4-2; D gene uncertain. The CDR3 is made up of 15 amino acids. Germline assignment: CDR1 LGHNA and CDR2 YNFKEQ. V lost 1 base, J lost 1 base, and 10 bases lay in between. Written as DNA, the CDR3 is TGTGCCAGCAGCCAAGGTGCGGCGGGGAACACTGAAGCTTTCTTT. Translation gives CASSQGAAGNTEAFF.

The CDR3 DNA sequence: TGCGCCAGCAGCCGCGGGCAGGGAACCTACGAGCAGTACTTC. Residues: CASSRGQGTYEQYF. The J gene is TRBJ2-7, the V gene TRBV5-1; D might be TRBD1 or TRBD2, each matching 5 bases. Germline V gene data show CDR1 as SGHRS and CDR2 as YFSETQ. V shed 4 bases and J shed 2 bases, with 13 bases lying between them. The CDR3 consists of 14 residues.

The CDR3 spells CASSSPGGGLNNEQFF. The CDR3 nucleotides are TGTGCCAGCAGCTCCCCGGGCGGGGGGCTCAACAATGAGCAGTTCTTC. This chain connects TRBV7-9 to TRBJ2-1, with 8 bases aligning to TRBD2. CDR3 size: 16 residues. J lost 5 bases, V lost 4 bases, and 10 bases had no gene match. Germline V gene sequence: CDR1 SEHNR, CDR2 FQNEAQ (reference sequence).

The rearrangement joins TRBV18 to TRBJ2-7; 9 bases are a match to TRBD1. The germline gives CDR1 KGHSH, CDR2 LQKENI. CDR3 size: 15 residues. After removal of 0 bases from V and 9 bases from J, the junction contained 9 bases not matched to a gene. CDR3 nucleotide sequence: TGTGCCAGCTCACCACCGGGACAGGGTAATGATGGGCAGTACTTC. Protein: CASSPPGQGNDGQYF.

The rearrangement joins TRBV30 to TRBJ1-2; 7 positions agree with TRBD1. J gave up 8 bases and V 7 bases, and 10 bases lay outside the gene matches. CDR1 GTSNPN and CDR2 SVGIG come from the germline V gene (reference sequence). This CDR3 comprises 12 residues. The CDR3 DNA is TGTGCCTCGACAGGGATGAAGGGAGGCTACACCTTC. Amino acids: CASTGMKGGYTF.

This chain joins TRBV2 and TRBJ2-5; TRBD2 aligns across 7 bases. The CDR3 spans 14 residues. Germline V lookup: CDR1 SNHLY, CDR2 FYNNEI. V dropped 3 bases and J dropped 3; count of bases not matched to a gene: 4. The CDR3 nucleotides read TGTGCCAGCAGTGACCAGCTAGCGGAAGAGACCCAGTACTTC. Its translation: CASSDQLAEETQYF. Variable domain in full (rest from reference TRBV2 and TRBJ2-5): EPEVTQTPSHQVTQMGQEVILRCVPISNHLYFYWYRQILGQKVEFLVSFYNNEISEKSEIFDDQFSVERPDGSNFTLKIRSTKLEDSAMYFCASSDQLAEETQYFGPGTRLLVL.

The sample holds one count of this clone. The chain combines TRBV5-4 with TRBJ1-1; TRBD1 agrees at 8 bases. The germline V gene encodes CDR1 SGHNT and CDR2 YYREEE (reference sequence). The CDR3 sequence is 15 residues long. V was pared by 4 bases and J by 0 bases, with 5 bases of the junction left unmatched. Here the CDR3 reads CASSGAGGLNTEAFF. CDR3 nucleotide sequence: TGTGCCAGCAGCGGAGCAGGGGGCCTGAACACTGAAGCTTTCTTT. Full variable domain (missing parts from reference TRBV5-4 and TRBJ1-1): ETGVTQSPTHLIKTRGQQVTLRCSSQSGHNTVSWYQQALGQGPQFIFQYYREEENGRGNFPPRFSGLQFPNYSSELNVNALELDDSALYLCASSGAGGLNTEAFFGQGTRLTVV.

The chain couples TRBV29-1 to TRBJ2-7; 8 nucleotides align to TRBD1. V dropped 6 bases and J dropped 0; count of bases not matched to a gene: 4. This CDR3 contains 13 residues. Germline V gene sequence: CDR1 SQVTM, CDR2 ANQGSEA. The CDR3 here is CSVRQGTSYEQYF. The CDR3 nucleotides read TGCAGCGTCAGACAGGGGACCTCCTACGAGCAGTACTTC.